A selection of T cell receptor beta chains follows, all from one sample in a study of blood T cell repertoires in COVID-19. The method was immunoSEQ multiplex PCR; TCRdb's version includes in-frame clones alone and lacks a portion of them. Altogether about 62,000 clones are present, just under 95% being singletons, with the ten largest covering approximately 6%. Sequences were obtained from peripheral blood. These TCRs come from a human donor in a cohort sampled during active COVID-19. CDR3s leave out the opening cysteine and the closing phenylalanine or tryptophan.

j_call | v_call | cdr3_aa
TRBJ2-2 | TRBV5-1 | ASSLSSGPTGELF
TRBJ2-1 | TRBV4-3 | ASSQRLGGEQF
TRBJ1-6 | TRBV10-3 | ASKNTGPGDSPLH
TRBJ1-5 | TRBV2 | ASSEVRGYQPQH
TRBJ1-2 | TRBV5-4 | ASSPEEGLRLGYT
TRBJ2-1 | TRBV5-4 | ASRQHRGNIPNEQF
TRBJ2-2 | TRBV29-1 | SVRNTGELF
TRBJ1-2 | TRBV2 | ASSLGWTGRGYT
TRBJ2-5 | TRBV28 | ASSLGAIPETQY
TRBJ2-7 | TRBV6-5 | ASSSRGSSSYEQY
TRBJ2-1 | TRBV7-2 | ASSAGRHAYNEQF
TRBJ2-7 | TRBV28 | ASSYGEPYEQY
TRBJ2-3 | TRBV5-1 | ASSSFSGGSTSTDTQY
TRBJ2-5 | TRBV20-1 | SARVSSQY
TRBJ2-7 | TRBV3-1/TRBV3-2 | ASSQERLAGYEQY
TRBJ2-1 | TRBV3-1/TRBV3-2 | ASSHRGGNEQF
TRBJ2-7 | TRBV5-4 | ASSLKGEQY
TRBJ2-2 | TRBV7-3 | ASSLRASEGGELF
TRBJ1-2 | TRBV5-1 | ASSLEGGGDYGYT
TRBJ1-5 | TRBV4-1 | ASSPHPRVGTNQPQH
TRBJ1-5 | TRBV29-1 | SPNKPGASPQH
TRBJ2-1 | TRBV6-4 | ASSWDSETEQF
TRBJ1-3 | TRBV30 | AWSGQGNTIY
TRBJ2-7 | TRBV4-1 | ASSLAGGEPYEQY
TRBJ2-1 | TRBV19 | ASSISGGSYNEQF
TRBJ2-1 | TRBV7-3 | ASSFSSGRTYNEQF
TRBJ2-3 | TRBV18 | ASSPGRGPDTQY
TRBJ1-6 | TRBV27 | ASSLNGIPPLH
TRBJ2-1 | TRBV5-1 | ASSLARVGYNEQF
TRBJ2-3 | TRBV19 | ASTRGGSGDTQY
TRBJ2-6 | TRBV7-2 | ASSRDSGANVLT
TRBJ2-3 | TRBV9 | ASSVSGRRTDTQY
TRBJ1-2 | TRBV29-1 | SVVEGVNYGYT
TRBJ1-2 | TRBV4-1 | ASSQSSTGNYGYT
TRBJ2-5 | TRBV28 | ASSFPPGGETQY
TRBJ1-2 | TRBV2 | AHGQGNYGYT
TRBJ2-1 | TRBV5-6 | ASSSLAGGYNEQF
TRBJ2-3 | TRBV9 | ASSVGTQGAVQY
TRBJ2-5 | TRBV28 | ASSQAGGVETQY
TRBJ2-7 | TRBV18 | ASSTELGMQY
TRBJ1-2 | TRBV11-2 | ASSLTQGARSNYGYT
TRBJ2-3 | TRBV23-1 | ASSPRGEPVTDTQY
TRBJ2-6 | TRBV7-9 | ASSPAGSGANVLT
TRBJ1-2 | TRBV28 | ASSFSQGVFGYT
TRBJ2-7 | TRBV6-6 | ASTPTGAAYEQY
TRBJ1-1 | TRBV3-1/TRBV3-2 | ASSRRGLASEAF
TRBJ1-4 | TRBV27 | ASSGQGPVYNQLF
TRBJ2-1 | TRBV2 | ASRGLADFSYNEQF
TRBJ2-3 | TRBV5-1 | ASSLGLAGVFPDTQY
TRBJ1-1 | TRBV11-3 | ASSADRLNTEAF
TRBJ2-7 | TRBV13 | ASSQGALGEADYEQY
TRBJ2-7 | TRBV12-3/TRBV12-4 | ASSLQGIYEQY
TRBJ1-5 | TRBV7-9 | ASSLMTGGHNQPQH
TRBJ2-5 | TRBV14 | ASRKSGGQETQY